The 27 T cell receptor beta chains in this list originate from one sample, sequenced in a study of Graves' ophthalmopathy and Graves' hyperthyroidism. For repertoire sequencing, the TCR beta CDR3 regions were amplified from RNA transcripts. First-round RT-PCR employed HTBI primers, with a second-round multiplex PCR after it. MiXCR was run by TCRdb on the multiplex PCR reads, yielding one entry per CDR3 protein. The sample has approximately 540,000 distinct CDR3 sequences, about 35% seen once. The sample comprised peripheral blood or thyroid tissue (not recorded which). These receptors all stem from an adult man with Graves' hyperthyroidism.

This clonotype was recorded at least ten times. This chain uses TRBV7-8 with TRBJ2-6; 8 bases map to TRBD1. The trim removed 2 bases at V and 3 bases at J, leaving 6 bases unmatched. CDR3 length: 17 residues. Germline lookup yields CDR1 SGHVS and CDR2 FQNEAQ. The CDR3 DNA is TGTGCCAGCAGCTTACATGCAGGGGGCATTGGGGCCAACGTCCTGACTTTC. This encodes CASSLHAGGIGANVLTF.

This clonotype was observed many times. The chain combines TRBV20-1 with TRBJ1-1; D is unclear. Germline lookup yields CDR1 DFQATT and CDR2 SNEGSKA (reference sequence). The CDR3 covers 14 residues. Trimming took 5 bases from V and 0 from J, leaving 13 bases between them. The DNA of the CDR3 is TGCAGTGCTCCTAACGGACGGTTGAACACTGAAGCTTTCTTT. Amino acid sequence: CSAPNGRLNTEAFF.

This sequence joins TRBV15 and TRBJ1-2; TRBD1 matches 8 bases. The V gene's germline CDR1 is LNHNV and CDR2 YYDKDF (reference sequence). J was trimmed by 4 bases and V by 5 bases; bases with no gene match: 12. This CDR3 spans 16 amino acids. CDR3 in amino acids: CATSLLPGQDPYGYTF. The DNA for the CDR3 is TGTGCCACCAGCCTTTTGCCGGGACAGGATCCCTATGGCTACACCTTC.

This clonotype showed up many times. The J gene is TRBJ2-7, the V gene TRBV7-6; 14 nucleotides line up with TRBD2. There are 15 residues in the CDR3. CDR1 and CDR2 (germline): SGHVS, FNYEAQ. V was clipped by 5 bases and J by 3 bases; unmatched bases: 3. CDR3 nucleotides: TGTGCCAGCAGCGGAGGGACTAGCGGGGGCTACGAGCAGTACTTC. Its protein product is CASSGGTSGGYEQYF.

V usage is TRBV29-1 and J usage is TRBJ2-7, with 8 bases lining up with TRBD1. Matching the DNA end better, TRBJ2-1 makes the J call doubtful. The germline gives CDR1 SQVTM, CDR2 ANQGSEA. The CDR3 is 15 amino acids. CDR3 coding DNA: TGCAGCGTTGACCGTTCGGGACAGGTCTACAATGAGCAGTTCTTC. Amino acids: CSVDRSGQVYNEQFF.

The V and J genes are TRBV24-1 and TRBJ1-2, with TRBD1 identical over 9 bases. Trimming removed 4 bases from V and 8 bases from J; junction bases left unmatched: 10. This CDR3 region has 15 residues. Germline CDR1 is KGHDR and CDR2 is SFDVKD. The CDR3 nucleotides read TGTGCCACCAGTGAAACCGGGACAGGGTTTGAAGGCTACACCTTC. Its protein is CATSETGTGFEGYTF.

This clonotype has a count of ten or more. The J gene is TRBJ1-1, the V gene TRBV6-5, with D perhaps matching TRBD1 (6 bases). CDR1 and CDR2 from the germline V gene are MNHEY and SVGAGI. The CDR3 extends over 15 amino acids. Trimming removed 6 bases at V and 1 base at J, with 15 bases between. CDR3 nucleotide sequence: TGTGCCAGCAGACCCTCACAGGGATGGAACACTGAAGCTTTCTTT. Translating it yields CASRPSQGWNTEAFF.

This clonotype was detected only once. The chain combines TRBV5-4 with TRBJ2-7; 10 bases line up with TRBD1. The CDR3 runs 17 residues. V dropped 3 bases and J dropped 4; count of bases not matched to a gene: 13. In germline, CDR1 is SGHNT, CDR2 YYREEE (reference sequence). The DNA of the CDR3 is TGTGCCAGCAGCTATTCAATCAGGACAGGGGGTGTTTACGAGCAGTACTTC. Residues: CASSYSIRTGGVYEQYF.

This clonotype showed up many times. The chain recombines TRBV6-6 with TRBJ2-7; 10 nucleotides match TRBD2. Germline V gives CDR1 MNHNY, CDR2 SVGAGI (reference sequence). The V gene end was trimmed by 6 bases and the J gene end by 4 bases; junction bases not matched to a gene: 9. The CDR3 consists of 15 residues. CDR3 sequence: CASRSGTSERYEQYF. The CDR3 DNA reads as TGTGCCAGCAGAAGCGGGACTAGCGAAAGGTACGAGCAGTACTTC.

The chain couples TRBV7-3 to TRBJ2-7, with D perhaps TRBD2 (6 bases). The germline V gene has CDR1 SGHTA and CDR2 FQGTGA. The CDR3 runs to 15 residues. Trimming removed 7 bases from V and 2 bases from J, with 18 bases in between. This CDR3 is CASTTAGLLAYEQYF. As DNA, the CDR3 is TGTGCCAGCACCACAGCGGGCCTTCTGGCCTACGAGCAGTACTTC.

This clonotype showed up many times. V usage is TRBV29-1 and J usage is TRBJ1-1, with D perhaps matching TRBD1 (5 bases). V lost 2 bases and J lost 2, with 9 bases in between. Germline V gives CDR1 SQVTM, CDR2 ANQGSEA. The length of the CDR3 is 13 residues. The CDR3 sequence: CSVEKGDNTEAFF. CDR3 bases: TGCAGCGTTGAAAAAGGGGACAACACTGAAGCTTTCTTT.

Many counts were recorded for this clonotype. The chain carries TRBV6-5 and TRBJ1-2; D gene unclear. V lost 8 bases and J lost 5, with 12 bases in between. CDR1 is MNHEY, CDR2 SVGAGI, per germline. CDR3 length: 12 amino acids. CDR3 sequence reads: CASGNRIYGYTF. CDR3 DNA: TGTGCCAGCGGTAATCGCATTTATGGCTACACCTTC.

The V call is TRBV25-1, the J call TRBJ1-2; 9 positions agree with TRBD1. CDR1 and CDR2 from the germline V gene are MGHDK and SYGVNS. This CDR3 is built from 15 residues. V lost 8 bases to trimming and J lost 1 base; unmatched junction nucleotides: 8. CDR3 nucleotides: TGTGCCAGCTCAATCGACAGGGGGGATAACTATGGCTACACCTTC. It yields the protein CASSIDRGDNYGYTF.

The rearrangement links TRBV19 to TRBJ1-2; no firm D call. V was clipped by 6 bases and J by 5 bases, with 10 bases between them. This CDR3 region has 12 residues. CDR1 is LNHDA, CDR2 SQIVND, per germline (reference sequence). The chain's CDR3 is CASRTSGYGYTF. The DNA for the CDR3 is TGTGCCAGTAGGACGTCTGGGTATGGCTACACCTTC.

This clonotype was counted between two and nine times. CDR3 bases: TGCAGTGCCCGGACCGTCACTGAAGCTTTCTTT. Protein product: CSARTVTEAFF. The chain recombines TRBV20-1 with TRBJ1-1; D is uncertain. Looked up from germline, CDR1 is DFQATT and CDR2 is SNEGSKA (reference sequence). V was shortened by 6 bases and J by 4 bases, with 9 bases between the two germline ends. This CDR3 has 11 residues.

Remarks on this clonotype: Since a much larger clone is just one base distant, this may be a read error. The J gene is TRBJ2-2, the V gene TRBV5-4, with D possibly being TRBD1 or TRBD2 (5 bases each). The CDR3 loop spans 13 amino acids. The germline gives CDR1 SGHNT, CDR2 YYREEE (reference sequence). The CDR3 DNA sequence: TGTGCCAGCAGCTCCACAGGTTCCGGGGAGCTGGTTTTT. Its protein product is CASSSTGSGELVF.

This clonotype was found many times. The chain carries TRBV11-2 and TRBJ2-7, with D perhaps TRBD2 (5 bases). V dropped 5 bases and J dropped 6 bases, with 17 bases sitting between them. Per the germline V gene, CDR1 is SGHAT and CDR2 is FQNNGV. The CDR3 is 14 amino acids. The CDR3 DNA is TGTGCCAGCAGCGAACTCGCCCGAGGGCGCGAGCAGTACTTC. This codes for CASSELARGREQYF.

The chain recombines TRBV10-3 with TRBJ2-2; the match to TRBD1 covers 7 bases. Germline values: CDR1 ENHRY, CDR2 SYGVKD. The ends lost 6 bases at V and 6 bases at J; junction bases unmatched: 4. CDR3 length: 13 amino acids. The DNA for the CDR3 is TGTGCCATCAGGACAGGGACCGCCGGGGAGCTGTTTTTT. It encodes CAIRTGTAGELFF.

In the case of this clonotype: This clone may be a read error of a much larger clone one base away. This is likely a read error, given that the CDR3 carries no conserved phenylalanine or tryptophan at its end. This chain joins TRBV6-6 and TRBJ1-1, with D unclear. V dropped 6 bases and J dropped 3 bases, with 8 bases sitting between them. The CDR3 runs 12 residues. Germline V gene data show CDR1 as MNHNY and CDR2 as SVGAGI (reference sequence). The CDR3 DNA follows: TGTGCCAGCAGCCAGAGGGACACTGAAGCTTTCCTT. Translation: CASSQRDTEAFL.

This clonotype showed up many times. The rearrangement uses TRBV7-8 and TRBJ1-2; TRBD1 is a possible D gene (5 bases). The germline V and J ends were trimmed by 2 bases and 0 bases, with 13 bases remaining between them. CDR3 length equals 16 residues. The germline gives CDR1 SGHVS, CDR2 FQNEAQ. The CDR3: CASSLSRDGTNYGYTF. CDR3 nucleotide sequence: TGTGCCAGCAGCTTAAGTCGGGACGGAACTAACTATGGCTACACCTTC.

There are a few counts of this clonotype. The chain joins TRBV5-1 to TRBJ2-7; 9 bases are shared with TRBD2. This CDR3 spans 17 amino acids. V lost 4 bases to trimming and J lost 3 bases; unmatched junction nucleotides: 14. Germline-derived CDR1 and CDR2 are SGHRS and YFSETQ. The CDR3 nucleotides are TGCGCCAGCAGCCCTACAACCCCGGGACTAGCCGTCTACGAGCAGTACTTC. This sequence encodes CASSPTTPGLAVYEQYF.

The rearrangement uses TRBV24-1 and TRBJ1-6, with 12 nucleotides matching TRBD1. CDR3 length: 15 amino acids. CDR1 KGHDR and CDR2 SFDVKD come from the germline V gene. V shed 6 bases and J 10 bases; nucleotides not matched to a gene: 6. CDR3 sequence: CATSKRDRGRSPLHF. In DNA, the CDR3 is TGTGCCACCAGTAAACGGGACAGGGGGCGATCACCCCTCCACTTT.

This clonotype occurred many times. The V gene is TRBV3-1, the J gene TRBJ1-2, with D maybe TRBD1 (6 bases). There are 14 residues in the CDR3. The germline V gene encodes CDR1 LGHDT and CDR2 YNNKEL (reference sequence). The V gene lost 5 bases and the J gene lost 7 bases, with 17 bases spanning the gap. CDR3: CASSERGADGGYTF. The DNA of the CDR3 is TGTGCCAGCAGCGAACGGGGGGCAGACGGTGGCTACACCTTC. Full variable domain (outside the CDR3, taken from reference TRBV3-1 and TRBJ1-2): DTAVSQTPKYLVTQMGNDKSIKCEQNLGHDTMYWYKQDSKKFLKIMFSYNNKELIINETVPNRFSPKSPDKAHLNLHINSLELGDSAVYFCASSERGADGGYTFGSGTRLTVV.

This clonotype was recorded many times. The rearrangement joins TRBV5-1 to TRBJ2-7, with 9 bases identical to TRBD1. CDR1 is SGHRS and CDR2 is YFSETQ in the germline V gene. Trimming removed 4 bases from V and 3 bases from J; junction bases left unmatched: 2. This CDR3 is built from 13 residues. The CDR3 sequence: CASSTGQGYEQYF. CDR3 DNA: TGCGCCAGCAGCACGGGACAGGGCTACGAGCAGTACTTC.

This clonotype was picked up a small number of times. CDR3 sequence: CSVTTGEAFF. The CDR3 bases are TGCAGCGTGACAACAGGGGAAGCTTTCTTT. V and J are TRBV29-1 and TRBJ1-1; D perhaps matches TRBD1 (6 bases). V lost 6 bases to trimming and J lost 8 bases, with 10 bases between them. CDR1 and CDR2 (germline): SQVTM, ANQGSEA. The CDR3 sequence is 10 residues long.

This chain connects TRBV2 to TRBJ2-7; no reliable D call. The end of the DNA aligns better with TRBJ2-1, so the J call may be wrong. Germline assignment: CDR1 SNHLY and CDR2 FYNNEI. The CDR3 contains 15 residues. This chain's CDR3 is CASSDLGGSYNEQFF. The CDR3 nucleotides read TGTGCCAGCAGTGATTTGGGTGGCTCCTACAATGAGCAGTTCTTC.

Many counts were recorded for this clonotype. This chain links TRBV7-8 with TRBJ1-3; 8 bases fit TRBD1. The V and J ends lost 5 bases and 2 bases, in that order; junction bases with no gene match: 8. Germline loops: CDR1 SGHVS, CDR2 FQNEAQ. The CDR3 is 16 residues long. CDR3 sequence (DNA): TGTGCCAGCAGCCGGGACAGGCGGAAACCTGGAAACACCATATATTTT. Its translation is CASSRDRRKPGNTIYF.